This entry lists 22 T cell receptor beta chains sequenced from one sample in a study of T cell repertoires in cytomegalovirus infection. MiXCR was run by TCRdb on the reads, yielding one entry per CDR3 protein. The sample lists roughly 150,000 distinct CDR3 sequences; 20% to 30% were seen once. Sequenced material: PBMCs. These receptors were obtained from a human donor in good health (CMV status not recorded). Some clones in this sample may be carry-over from other donors' samples.

J is TRBJ1-2 and V is TRBV7-9; D may be TRBD1 (6 bases). V was pared by 5 bases and J by 9 bases, with 13 bases between. The germline gives CDR1 SEHNR, CDR2 FQNEAQ (reference sequence). CDR3 size: 12 residues. This CDR3 reads CASSDGGHRYTF. Written as DNA, the CDR3 is TGTGCCAGCAGCGACGGGGGGCATCGCTACACCTTC.

The chain couples TRBV6-2 or TRBV6-3 to TRBJ2-5; 9 positions match TRBD2. V was clipped by 7 bases and J by 5 bases; unmatched bases: 8. Germline V gives CDR1 MNHEY, CDR2 SVGEGT. The CDR3 is made up of 14 amino acids. CDR3 nucleotides: TGTGCCAGCACGCGGACTAGCGTCCGGGAGACCCAGTACTTC. This sequence encodes CASTRTSVRETQYF.

In this sample, this clonotype turned up a few times. The chain combines TRBV4-3 with TRBJ2-1, with 8 bases that match TRBD2. Per the germline V gene, CDR1 is LGHNA and CDR2 is YSLEER. The V and J ends lost 1 base and 1 base, in that order; junction bases with no gene match: 0. The CDR3 totals 15 residues. Here the CDR3 reads CASSQVAGSYNEQFF. The CDR3 DNA sequence: TGCGCCAGCAGCCAAGTAGCGGGATCCTACAATGAGCAGTTCTTC.

This clonotype occurred many times. The chain links TRBV7-8 to TRBJ2-5; D is uncertain. V was clipped by 5 bases and J by 1 base, with 11 bases between them. CDR3 length: 14 residues. Germline-derived CDR1 and CDR2 are SGHVS and FQNEAQ. The CDR3: CASSVRVLQETQYF. CDR3 DNA: TGTGCCAGCAGCGTCCGGGTCCTCCAAGAGACCCAGTACTTC.

This clonotype was seen more than once but under ten times. The J gene is TRBJ1-1, the V gene TRBV4-1, with D unresolved. From germline, CDR1 is MGHRA and CDR2 YSYEKL. The CDR3 is 14 residues long. V was clipped by 0 bases and J by 1 base, with 6 bases between them. Written as DNA, the CDR3 is TGCGCCAGCAGCCAAGACCCAGAGAACACTGAAGCTTTCTTT. Protein sequence: CASSQDPENTEAFF.

The V call is TRBV5-1, the J call TRBJ1-4; D remains ambiguous. The V end lost 4 bases, the J end lost 5 bases, and 12 bases lay between the germline ends. Germline CDR1 and CDR2: SGHRS and YFSETQ. The CDR3 runs 14 residues. CDR3 protein: CASSPWTANEKLFF. DNA of the CDR3: TGCGCCAGCAGCCCATGGACTGCGAATGAAAAACTGTTTTTT.

There are a few counts of this clonotype. This chain connects TRBV28 to TRBJ2-3; 9 bases align to TRBD2. Germline V lookup: CDR1 MDHEN, CDR2 SYDVKM. CDR3 length: 19 residues. The trim removed 7 bases at V and 2 bases at J, leaving 19 bases unmatched. CDR3 sequence (DNA): TGTGCCAGCACCTCTCCCATTGGCGGGGGGGGTCTTTACACAGATACGCAGTATTTT. The encoded protein is CASTSPIGGGGLYTDTQYF.

This clonotype showed up many times. This chain uses TRBV28 with TRBJ2-5; TRBD1 agrees at 9 bases. The CDR3 is 15 residues long. CDR1 is MDHEN, CDR2 SYDVKM, per germline. Trimming at V came to 7 bases and at J to 9 bases, leaving 15 bases not matched to a gene. The CDR3 spells CASTSLGTGNEAQYF. For the CDR3, the DNA is TGTGCCAGCACTTCTCTCGGGACAGGGAATGAGGCCCAGTACTTC.

This rearrangement joins TRBV7-6 to TRBJ2-4, with TRBD2 as a possible D gene (7 bases). The V gene's germline CDR1 is SGHVS and CDR2 FNYEAQ. The CDR3 loop spans 17 amino acids. Deletions cut 8 bases from V and 2 bases from J, with 22 bases between. This CDR3 is CASGPGASGSTKNIQYF. CDR3 sequence (DNA): TGTGCCAGCGGGCCGGGGGCTAGCGGATCTACCAAAAACATTCAGTACTTC.

This clonotype was seen at least ten times. This chain uses TRBV7-9 with TRBJ2-7; D is perhaps TRBD2 (6 bases). Germline assignment: CDR1 SEHNR and CDR2 FQNEAQ (reference sequence). The CDR3 covers 14 residues. The V and J ends lost 5 bases and 1 base respectively, with 12 bases between them. The chain's CDR3 is CASSNGRGSYEQYF. DNA for the CDR3: TGTGCCAGCAGCAATGGGCGGGGATCCTACGAGCAGTACTTC.

A few counts support this clonotype. The chain employs TRBV7-9 and TRBJ1-3; D remains ambiguous. Trimming cost V 0 bases and J 2 bases, with 17 bases left between them. Germline V lookup: CDR1 SEHNR, CDR2 FQNEAQ (reference sequence). The CDR3 is 18 residues long. The CDR3 region is CASSLAGGETTAGNTIYF. As DNA, the CDR3 is TGTGCCAGCAGCTTAGCCGGCGGGGAGACAACGGCTGGAAACACCATATATTTT.

This clonotype was seen a single time. The chain has TRBV29-1 and TRBJ1-1; no clear D gene. The CDR3 covers 12 residues. The germline V gene has CDR1 SQVTM and CDR2 ANQGSEA. V was shortened by 7 bases and J by 0 bases, with 9 bases between the two germline ends. CDR3 sequence: CSARHMNTEAFF. CDR3 coding DNA: TGCAGCGCGAGACACATGAACACTGAAGCTTTCTTT.

The chain carries TRBV12-3 or TRBV12-4 and TRBJ2-5, with 9 bases lining up with TRBD2. CDR3 length: 11 amino acids. The J segment lost 7 bases and the V segment lost 6 bases, leaving 0 bases of the junction unmatched. The CDR3 coding sequence is TGTGCCAGCAGGGGACTAGCGACCCAGTACTTC. It is translated as CASRGLATQYF.

This clonotype was observed a few times. The V call is TRBV4-1, the J call TRBJ2-7; no definite D call. The CDR3 loop spans 14 amino acids. Trimming took 1 base from V and 0 from J, leaving 7 bases between them. Germline V lookup: CDR1 MGHRA, CDR2 YSYEKL. CDR3 protein: CASSQVTVSYEQYF. The CDR3, as DNA: TGCGCCAGCAGCCAAGTAACAGTCTCCTACGAGCAGTACTTC.

This clonotype occurred many times. The V and J genes are TRBV7-3 and TRBJ2-1; D call uncertain. The CDR3 contains 12 residues. Trimming cost V 4 bases and J 8 bases, with 9 bases left between them. Germline values: CDR1 SGHTA, CDR2 FQGTGA. CDR3 nucleotides: TGTGCCAGCAGCTCCGGGTGGGATGAGCAGTTCTTC. Protein sequence: CASSSGWDEQFF.

The rearrangement joins TRBV20-1 to TRBJ2-7; D perhaps matches TRBD2 (5 bases). The CDR3 loop spans 12 amino acids. V was pared by 5 bases and J by 4 bases, with 12 bases between. CDR1 and CDR2 from the germline V gene are DFQATT and SNEGSKA (reference sequence). CDR3 in amino acids: CSARGLTYEQYF. The CDR3 bases are TGCAGTGCTCGAGGACTGACTTACGAGCAGTACTTC.

The chain's CDR3 is CASSLAGKSYTEAFF. CDR3 coding DNA: TGCGCCAGCAGCTTGGCGGGGAAAAGTTACACTGAAGCTTTCTTT. This chain joins TRBV5-1 and TRBJ1-1; D remains ambiguous. Trimming took off 0 bases at V and 3 bases at J, with 12 bases between the two ends. This CDR3 has 15 residues. Germline loops: CDR1 SGHRS, CDR2 YFSETQ.

This clonotype was recorded many times. The J gene is TRBJ2-3, the V gene TRBV6-5, with TRBD2 identical over 8 bases. J was trimmed by 4 bases and V by 2 bases; bases with no gene match: 8. The CDR3 covers 16 residues. CDR1 and CDR2 from the germline V gene are MNHEY and SVGAGI. The CDR3 DNA reads TGTGCCAGCAGTTACAACAGCGGGGGAATTGCAGATACGCAGTATTTT. Amino acids: CASSYNSGGIADTQYF.

The rearrangement uses TRBV20-1 and TRBJ2-7; the match to TRBD2 covers 7 bases. Trimming at V came to 0 bases and at J to 3 bases, leaving 2 bases not matched to a gene. CDR1 DFQATT and CDR2 SNEGSKA come from the germline V gene (reference sequence). This CDR3 spans 13 amino acids. In DNA form, the CDR3 reads TGCAGTGCTAGAGATCAGCGGGGCTACGAGCAGTACTTC. Amino acid sequence: CSARDQRGYEQYF.

The chain couples TRBV28 to TRBJ1-4, with D perhaps matching TRBD1 (5 bases). Trimming stripped 11 bases from V and 2 bases from J, with 24 bases between. The CDR3 totals 17 residues. CDR1 and CDR2 from the germline V gene are MDHEN and SYDVKM. The CDR3 sequence: CAGTPWGRVGTNEKLFF. The CDR3 bases are TGTGCCGGCACACCGTGGGGCAGGGTAGGGACTAATGAAAAACTGTTTTTT.

This clonotype was picked up many times. The chain carries TRBV7-3 and TRBJ1-1; the D gene is possibly TRBD1 (5 bases). CDR1 SGHTA and CDR2 FQGTGA come from the germline V gene. This CDR3 has 13 amino acids. V was pared by 5 bases and J by 1 base, with 8 bases between. The CDR3 sequence is CASSQGQNTEAFF. DNA of the CDR3: TGTGCCAGCAGCCAAGGACAGAACACTGAAGCTTTCTTT.

The chain has TRBV6-2 or TRBV6-3 and TRBJ2-5, with 11 positions matching TRBD2. CDR1 and CDR2 (germline): MNHEY, SVGEGT. J was trimmed by 1 base and V by 2 bases; bases with no gene match: 15. The CDR3 spans 20 residues. The CDR3 reads CASSYQSHAGTSGVQETQYF. The CDR3 DNA follows: TGTGCCAGCAGTTACCAAAGTCACGCCGGGACTAGCGGAGTCCAAGAGACCCAGTACTTC.